Below, one T cell receptor (beta chain) is given with its context. Investigators treated the graft tissue so that it released intraepithelial and lamina propria lymphocytes. V was cut by 3 bases and J by 0 bases, with 8 bases left in between. Germline V gene sequence: CDR1 SGHTA, CDR2 FQGTGA. CDR3 length: 14 amino acids. The data originate from a study of graft-versus-host responses after intestinal transplantation. The table came from immunoSEQ multiplex PCR; TCRdb's copy has only in-frame clones and leaves some out. The profile covers some 66,000 clones, with about nine tenths appearing a single time and less than 2% taken by the ten largest.

The V call is TRBV7-3, the J call TRBJ1-1; a possible D gene is TRBD1 (5 bases). The clonotype comes from a human patient who received an intestinal transplant, so some T cells may come from the graft donor. The sequences come from ileum tissue, collected 350 to 400 days after transplant. CDR3 in DNA: TGTGCCAGCAGCTTTTCGGGGGTGAACACTGAAGCTTTCTTT. It translates to CASSFSGVNTEAFF.